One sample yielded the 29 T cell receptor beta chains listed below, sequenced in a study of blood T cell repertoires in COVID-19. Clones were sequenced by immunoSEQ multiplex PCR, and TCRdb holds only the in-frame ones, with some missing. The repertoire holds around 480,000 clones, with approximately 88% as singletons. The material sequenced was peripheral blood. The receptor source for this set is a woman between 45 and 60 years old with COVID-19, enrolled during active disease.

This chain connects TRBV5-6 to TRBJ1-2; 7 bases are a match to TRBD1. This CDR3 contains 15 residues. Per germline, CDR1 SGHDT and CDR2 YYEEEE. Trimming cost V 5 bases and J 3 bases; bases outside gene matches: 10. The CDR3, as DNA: TGTGCCAGCAGTTCCCCCGGGACAGATTACTATGGCTACACCTTC. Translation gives CASSSPGTDYYGYTF.

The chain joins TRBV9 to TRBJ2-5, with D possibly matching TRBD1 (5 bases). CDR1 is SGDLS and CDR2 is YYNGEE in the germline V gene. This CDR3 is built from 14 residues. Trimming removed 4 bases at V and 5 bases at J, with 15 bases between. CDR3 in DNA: TGTGCCAGCAGCCCCCGACAGCTCGGGGAGACCCAGTACTTC. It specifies CASSPRQLGETQYF.

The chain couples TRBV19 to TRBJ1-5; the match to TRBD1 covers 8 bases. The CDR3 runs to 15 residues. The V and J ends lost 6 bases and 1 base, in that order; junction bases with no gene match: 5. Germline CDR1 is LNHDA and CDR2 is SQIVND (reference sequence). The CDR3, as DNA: TGTGCCAGTAGCCGAGGACAGGGCAGCAATCAGCCCCAGCATTTT. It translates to CASSRGQGSNQPQHF.

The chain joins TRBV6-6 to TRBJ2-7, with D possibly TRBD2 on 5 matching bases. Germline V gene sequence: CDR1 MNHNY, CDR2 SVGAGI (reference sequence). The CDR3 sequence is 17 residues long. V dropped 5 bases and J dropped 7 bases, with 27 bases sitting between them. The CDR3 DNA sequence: TGTGCCAGCAGTCCCGGGGTCGGGGTTGCGTCGACTGGGGAGCAGTACTTC. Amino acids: CASSPGVGVASTGEQYF.

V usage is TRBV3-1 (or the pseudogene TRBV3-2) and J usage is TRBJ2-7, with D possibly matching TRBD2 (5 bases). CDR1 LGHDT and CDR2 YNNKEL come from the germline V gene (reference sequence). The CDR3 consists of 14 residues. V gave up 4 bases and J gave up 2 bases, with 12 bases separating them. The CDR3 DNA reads TGTGCCAGCAGCCCGTGGACTTCTACCTACGAGCAGTACTTC. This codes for CASSPWTSTYEQYF.

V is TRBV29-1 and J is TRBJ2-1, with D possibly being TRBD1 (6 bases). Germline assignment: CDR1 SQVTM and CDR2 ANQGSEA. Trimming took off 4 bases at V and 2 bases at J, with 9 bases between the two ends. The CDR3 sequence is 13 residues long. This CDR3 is CSVGRGTYNEQFF. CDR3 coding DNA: TGCAGCGTTGGTAGGGGGACCTACAATGAGCAGTTCTTC.

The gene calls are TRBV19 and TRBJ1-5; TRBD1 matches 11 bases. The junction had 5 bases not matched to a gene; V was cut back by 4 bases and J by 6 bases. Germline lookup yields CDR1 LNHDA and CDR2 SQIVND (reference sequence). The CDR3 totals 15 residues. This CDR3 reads CASSTTGTGGQPQHF. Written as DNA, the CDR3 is TGTGCCAGTAGTACCACAGGGACAGGGGGTCAGCCCCAGCATTTT.

CDR3 bases: TGTGCCACCCTAAAGACAGGTTCCGATTATGGCTACACCTTC. The encoded protein is CATLKTGSDYGYTF. This chain connects TRBV19 to TRBJ1-2; perhaps TRBD1 as D (6 bases). The CDR3 is 14 amino acids. CDR1 and CDR2 from the germline V gene are LNHDA and SQIVND (reference sequence). V was shortened by 10 bases and J by 5 bases, with 20 bases between the two germline ends. Looking up the rest from reference TRBV19 and TRBJ1-2 gives the full variable domain: DGGITQSPKYLFRKEGQNVTLSCEQNLNHDAMYWYRQDPGQGLRLIYYSQIVNDFQKGDIAEGYSVSREKKESFPLTVTSAQKNPTAFYLCATLKTGSDYGYTFGSGTRLTVV.

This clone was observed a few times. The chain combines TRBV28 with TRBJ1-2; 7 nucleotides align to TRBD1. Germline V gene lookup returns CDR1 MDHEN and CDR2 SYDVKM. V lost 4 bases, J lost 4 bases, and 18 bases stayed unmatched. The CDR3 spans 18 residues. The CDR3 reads CASSSQGPRRDSGYGYTF. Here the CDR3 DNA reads TGTGCCAGCAGTTCTCAGGGCCCCAGGCGGGACAGCGGCTATGGCTACACCTTC.

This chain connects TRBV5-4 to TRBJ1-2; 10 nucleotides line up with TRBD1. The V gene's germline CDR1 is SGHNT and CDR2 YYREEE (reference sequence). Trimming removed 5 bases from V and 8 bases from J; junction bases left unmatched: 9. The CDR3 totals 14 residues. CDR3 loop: CASRQPDRGRGYTF. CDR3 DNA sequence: TGTGCCAGCAGGCAACCGGACAGGGGGAGAGGCTACACCTTC.

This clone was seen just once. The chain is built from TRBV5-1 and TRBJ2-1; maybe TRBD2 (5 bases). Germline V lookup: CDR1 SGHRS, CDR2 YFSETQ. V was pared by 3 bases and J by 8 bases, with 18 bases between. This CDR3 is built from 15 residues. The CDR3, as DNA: TGCGCCAGCAGCTCGTCCTTTATCCCGGAGGATGAGCAGTTCTTC. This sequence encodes CASSSSFIPEDEQFF.

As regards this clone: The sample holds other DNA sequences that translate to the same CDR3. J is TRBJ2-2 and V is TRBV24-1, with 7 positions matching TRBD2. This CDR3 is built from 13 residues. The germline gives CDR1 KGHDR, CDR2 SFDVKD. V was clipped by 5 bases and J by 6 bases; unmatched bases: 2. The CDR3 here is CATSVGGAGELFF. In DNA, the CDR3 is TGTGCCACCAGTGTTGGGGGGGCCGGGGAGCTGTTTTTT.

The CDR3 protein is CASRPRKGAAEAFF. In nucleotides, the CDR3 is TGTGCCAGCAGACCAAGGAAGGGGGCAGCTGAAGCTTTCTTT. The chain links TRBV27 to TRBJ1-1, with 7 positions matching TRBD1. The CDR3 runs 14 residues. Germline V gene data show CDR1 as MNHEY and CDR2 as SMNVEV (reference sequence). With 6 bases clipped from V and 6 bases from J, the junction kept 10 bases outside the gene matches.

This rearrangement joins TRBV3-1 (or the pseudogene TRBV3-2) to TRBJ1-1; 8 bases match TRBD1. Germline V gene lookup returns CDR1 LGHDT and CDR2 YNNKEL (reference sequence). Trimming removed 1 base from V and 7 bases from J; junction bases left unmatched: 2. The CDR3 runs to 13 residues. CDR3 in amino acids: CASSQVTGGEAFF. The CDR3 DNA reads TGTGCCAGCAGCCAAGTAACAGGGGGTGAAGCTTTCTTT.

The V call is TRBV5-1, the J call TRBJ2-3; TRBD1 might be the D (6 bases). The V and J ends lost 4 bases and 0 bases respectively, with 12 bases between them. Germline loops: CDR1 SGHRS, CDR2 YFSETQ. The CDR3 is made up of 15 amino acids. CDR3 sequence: CASSLRQVSTDTQYF. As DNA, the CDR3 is TGCGCCAGCAGCCTCAGACAGGTTAGCACAGATACGCAGTATTTT.

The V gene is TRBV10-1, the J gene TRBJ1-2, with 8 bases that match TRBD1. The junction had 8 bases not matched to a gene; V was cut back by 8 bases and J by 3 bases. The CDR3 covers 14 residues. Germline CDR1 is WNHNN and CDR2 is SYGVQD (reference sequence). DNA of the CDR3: TGCGCCAGCCCTAGGACAGGGAGAGACTATGGCTACACCTTC. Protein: CASPRTGRDYGYTF.

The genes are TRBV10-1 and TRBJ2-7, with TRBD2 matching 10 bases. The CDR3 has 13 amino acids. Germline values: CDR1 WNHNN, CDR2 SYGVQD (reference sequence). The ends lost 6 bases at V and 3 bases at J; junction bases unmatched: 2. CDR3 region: CASSPSGGYEQYF. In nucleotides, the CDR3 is TGCGCCAGCAGCCCTAGCGGGGGCTACGAGCAGTACTTC.

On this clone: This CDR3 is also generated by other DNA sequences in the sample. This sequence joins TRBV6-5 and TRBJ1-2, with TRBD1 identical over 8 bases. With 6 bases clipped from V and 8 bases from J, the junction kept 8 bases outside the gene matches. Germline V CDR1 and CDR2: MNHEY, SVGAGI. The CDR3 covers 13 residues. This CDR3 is CASRTDRAGGYTF. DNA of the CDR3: TGTGCCAGCAGGACGGACAGGGCGGGGGGCTACACCTTC.

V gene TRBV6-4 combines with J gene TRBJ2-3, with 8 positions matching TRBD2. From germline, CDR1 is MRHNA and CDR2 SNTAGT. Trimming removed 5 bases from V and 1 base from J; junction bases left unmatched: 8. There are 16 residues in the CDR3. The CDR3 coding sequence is TGTGCCAGCAGTCCCCGGGGTAGCGGGGGCACAGATACGCAGTATTTT. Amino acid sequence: CASSPRGSGGTDTQYF.

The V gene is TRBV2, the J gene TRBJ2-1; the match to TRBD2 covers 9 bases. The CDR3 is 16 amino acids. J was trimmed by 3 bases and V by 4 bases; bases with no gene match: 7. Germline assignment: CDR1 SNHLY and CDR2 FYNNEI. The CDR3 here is CASSGKASGIYNEQFF. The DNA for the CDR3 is TGTGCCAGCAGTGGAAAGGCTAGCGGGATCTACAATGAGCAGTTCTTC.

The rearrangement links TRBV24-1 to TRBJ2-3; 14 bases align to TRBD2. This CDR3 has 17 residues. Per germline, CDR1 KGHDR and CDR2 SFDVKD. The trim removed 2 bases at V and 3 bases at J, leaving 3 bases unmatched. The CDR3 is CATSDSGLAGATDTQYF. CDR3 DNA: TGTGCCACCAGTGATTCGGGACTAGCGGGAGCAACAGATACGCAGTATTTT.

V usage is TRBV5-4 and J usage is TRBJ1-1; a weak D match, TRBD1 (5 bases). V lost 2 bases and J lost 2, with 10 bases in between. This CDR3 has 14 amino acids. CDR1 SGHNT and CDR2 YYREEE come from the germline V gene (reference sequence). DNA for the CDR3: TGTGCCAGCAGCTTCGCAGGGTTAAACACTGAAGCTTTCTTT. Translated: CASSFAGLNTEAFF. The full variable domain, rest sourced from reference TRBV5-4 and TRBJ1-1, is ETGVTQSPTHLIKTRGQQVTLRCSSQSGHNTVSWYQQALGQGPQFIFQYYREEENGRGNFPPRFSGLQFPNYSSELNVNALELDDSALYLCASSFAGLNTEAFFGQGTRLTVV.

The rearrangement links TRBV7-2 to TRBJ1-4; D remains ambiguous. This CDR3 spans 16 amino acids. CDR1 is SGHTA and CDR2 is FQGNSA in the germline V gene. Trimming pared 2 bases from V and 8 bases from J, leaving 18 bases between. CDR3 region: CASSLLPPAAGEKLFF. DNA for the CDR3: TGTGCCAGCAGCTTACTTCCCCCCGCGGCCGGGGAAAAACTGTTTTTT.

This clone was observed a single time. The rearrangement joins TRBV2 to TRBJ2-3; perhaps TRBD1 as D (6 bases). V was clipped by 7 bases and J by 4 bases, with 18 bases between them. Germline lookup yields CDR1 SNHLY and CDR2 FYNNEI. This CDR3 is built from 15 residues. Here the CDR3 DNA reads TGTGCCAGCACTACAGGGCCCGGTCATCCAGATACGCAGTATTTT. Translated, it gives CASTTGPGHPDTQYF.

CDR3 sequence: CASSLTWTSGVSAKTQYF. DNA for the CDR3: TGTGCCAGCAGCTTAACATGGACTAGCGGGGTTTCCGCGAAGACCCAGTACTTC. The V gene is TRBV7-6, the J gene TRBJ2-5, with 12 bases identical to TRBD2. V lost 2 bases, J lost 6 bases, and 13 bases stayed unmatched. Germline V CDR1 and CDR2: SGHVS, FNYEAQ. This CDR3 has 18 amino acids.

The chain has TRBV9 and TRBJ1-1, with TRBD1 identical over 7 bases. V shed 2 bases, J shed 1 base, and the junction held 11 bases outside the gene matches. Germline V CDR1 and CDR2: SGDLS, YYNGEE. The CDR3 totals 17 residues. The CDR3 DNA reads TGTGCCAGCAGCGTTAGGAGTGTGGGACAGCCGAACACTGAAGCTTTCTTT. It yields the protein CASSVRSVGQPNTEAFF.

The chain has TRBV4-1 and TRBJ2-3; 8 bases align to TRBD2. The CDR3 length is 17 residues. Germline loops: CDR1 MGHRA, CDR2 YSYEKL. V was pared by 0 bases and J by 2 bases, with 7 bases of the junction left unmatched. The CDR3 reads CASSQDSAGAITDTQYF. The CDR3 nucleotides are TGCGCCAGCAGCCAAGATTCAGCGGGGGCCATCACAGATACGCAGTATTTT.

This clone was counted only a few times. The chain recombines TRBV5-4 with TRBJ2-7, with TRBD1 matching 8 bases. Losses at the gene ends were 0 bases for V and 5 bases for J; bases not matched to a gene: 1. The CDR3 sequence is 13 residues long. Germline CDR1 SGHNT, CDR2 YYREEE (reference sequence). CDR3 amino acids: CASSLAQGDEQYF. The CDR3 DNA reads TGTGCCAGCAGCTTGGCACAGGGGGACGAGCAGTACTTC. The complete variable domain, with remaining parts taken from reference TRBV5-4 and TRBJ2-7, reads ETGVTQSPTHLIKTRGQQVTLRCSSQSGHNTVSWYQQALGQGPQFIFQYYREEENGRGNFPPRFSGLQFPNYSSELNVNALELDDSALYLCASSLAQGDEQYFGPGTRLTVT.

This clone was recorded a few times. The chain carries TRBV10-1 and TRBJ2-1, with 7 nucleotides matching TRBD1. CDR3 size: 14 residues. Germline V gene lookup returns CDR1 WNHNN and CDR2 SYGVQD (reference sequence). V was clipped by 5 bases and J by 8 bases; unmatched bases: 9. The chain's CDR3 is CASSKGAEGDEQFF. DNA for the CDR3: TGCGCCAGCAGTAAGGGGGCCGAGGGGGATGAGCAGTTCTTC.